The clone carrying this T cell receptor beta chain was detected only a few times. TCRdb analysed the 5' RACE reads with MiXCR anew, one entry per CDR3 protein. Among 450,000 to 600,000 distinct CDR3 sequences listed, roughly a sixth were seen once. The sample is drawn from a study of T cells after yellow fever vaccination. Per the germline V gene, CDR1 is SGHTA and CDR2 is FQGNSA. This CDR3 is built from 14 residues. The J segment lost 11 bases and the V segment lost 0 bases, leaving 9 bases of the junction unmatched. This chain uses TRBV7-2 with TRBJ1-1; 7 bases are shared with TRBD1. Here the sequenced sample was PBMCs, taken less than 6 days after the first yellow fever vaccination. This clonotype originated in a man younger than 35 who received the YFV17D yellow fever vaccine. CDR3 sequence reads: CASSLADREVGAFF. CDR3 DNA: TGTGCCAGCAGCTTAGCCGACAGGGAGGTTGGGGCTTTCTTT.